This passage covers 30 T cell receptor beta chains from one sample sequenced in a study of beta chain features in type 1 diabetes. General study findings and limits: When Type 1 diabetes patients were examined, their TCRB CDR3s proved moderately but significantly shorter in all four CD4+ subsets.

All of the isolated RNA was reverse transcribed, so expressed TCRB transcripts were sequenced. Assay used: immunoSEQ multiplex PCR; TCRdb lists only in-frame clones, some missing. Among hundreds of thousands of clones listed, 11% to 15% were seen once. No antigen has been identified for these receptors. The sequencing sample was made of naive CD4+ T cells from blood. The origin of the receptors is a man aged 18 to 30 with type 1 diabetes.

This clone was counted only a few times. The gene calls are TRBV19 and TRBJ2-1; D perhaps matches TRBD2 (6 bases). Germline loops: CDR1 LNHDA, CDR2 SQIVND (reference sequence). V was clipped by 3 bases and J by 4 bases, with 13 bases between them. The CDR3 is made up of 15 amino acids. The CDR3 coding sequence is TGTGCCAGTAGTATCAAACTAGCTGAGTACAATGAGCAGTTCTTC. Translating it yields CASSIKLAEYNEQFF.

This clone was observed a handful of times. This chain joins TRBV4-2 and TRBJ1-1; a weak D match, TRBD1 (5 bases). Germline V CDR1 and CDR2: LGHNA, YNFKEQ. The CDR3 extends over 15 amino acids. Deletions cut 0 bases from V and 0 bases from J, with 8 bases between. For the CDR3, the DNA is TGTGCCAGCAGCCAAGAGACAGACCTGAACACTGAAGCTTTCTTT. Amino acid sequence: CASSQETDLNTEAFF.

Only a few counts were recorded for this clone. The chain joins TRBV5-1 to TRBJ2-1, with D perhaps matching TRBD1 or TRBD2 (5 bases each). V was trimmed by 0 bases and J by 5 bases, leaving 12 bases between them. This CDR3 comprises 15 residues. Per the germline V gene, CDR1 is SGHRS and CDR2 is YFSETQ. CDR3 DNA sequence: TGCGCCAGCAGCTTGGATGGGGGAGTCAACAATGAGCAGTTCTTC. It is translated as CASSLDGGVNNEQFF.

This clone occurred a few times. The J gene is TRBJ1-2, the V gene TRBV2; D is possibly TRBD1 (5 bases). Looked up from germline, CDR1 is SNHLY and CDR2 is FYNNEI. V dropped 6 bases and J dropped 4 bases, with 15 bases sitting between them. The CDR3 spans 14 residues. CDR3 protein: CASRAGTSSYGYTF. CDR3 sequence (DNA): TGTGCCAGCAGGGCCGGGACGTCCAGCTATGGCTACACCTTC. Drawing the rest from reference TRBV2 and TRBJ1-2, the complete variable domain is EPEVTQTPSHQVTQMGQEVILRCVPISNHLYFYWYRQILGQKVEFLVSFYNNEISEKSEIFDDQFSVERPDGSNFTLKIRSTKLEDSAMYFCASRAGTSSYGYTFGSGTRLTVV.

This chain links TRBV9 with TRBJ1-1; TRBD1 is a possible D gene (5 bases). V lost 4 bases and J lost 5, with 24 bases in between. The CDR3 consists of 17 residues. CDR1 SGDLS and CDR2 YYNGEE come from the germline V gene. The CDR3 loop is CASSYGPQVLGGTEAFF. Written as DNA, the CDR3 is TGTGCCAGCAGCTACGGTCCACAGGTCCTAGGAGGGACTGAAGCTTTCTTT.

V is TRBV21-1 and J is TRBJ1-1. TRBV21-1 is given as a pseudogene. This CDR3 region has 12 residues. This CDR3 reads CASSKVNTEAFF. The CDR3 region has the DNA TGTGCCAGCAGCAAAGTGAACACTGAAGCTTTCTTT.

This clone has a handful of counts. The chain is built from TRBV30 and TRBJ2-1; D not certain. The germline CDR1 and CDR2 sequences are GTSNPN and SVGIG (reference sequence). V shed 8 bases and J shed 0 bases, with 5 bases lying between them. The CDR3 is 11 residues long. Written as DNA, the CDR3 is TGTGCCGCTCACTCCTACAATGAGCAGTTCTTC. Translated: CAAHSYNEQFF. Full variable domain (outside the CDR3, taken from reference TRBV30 and TRBJ2-1): SQTIHQWPATLVQPVGSPLSLECTVEGTSNPNLYWYRQAAGRGLQLLFYSVGIGQISSEVPQNLSASRPQDRQFILSSKKLLLSDSGFYLCAAHSYNEQFFGPGTRLTVL.

The CDR3 here is CASSLGTDSNQPQHF. The DNA for the CDR3 is TGTGCCAGCAGCTTAGGGACAGACAGCAATCAGCCCCAGCATTTT. The rearrangement links TRBV7-9 to TRBJ1-5; D is possibly TRBD1 (6 bases). V lost 1 base and J 1 base, leaving 8 bases between the germline ends. CDR1 is SEHNR, CDR2 FQNEAQ, per germline (reference sequence). The CDR3 spans 15 residues. The full variable domain, its missing parts supplied by reference TRBV7-9 and TRBJ1-5, is DTGVSQNPRHKITKRGQNVTFRCDPISEHNRLYWYRQTLGQGPEFLTYFQNEAQLEKSRLLSDRFSAERPKGSFSTLEIQRTEQGDSAMYLCASSLGTDSNQPQHFGDGTRLSIL.

V is TRBV7-3 and J is TRBJ2-2; 11 bases fit TRBD2. CDR3 length equals 16 residues. Germline CDR1 SGHTA, CDR2 FQGTGA. V lost 2 bases and J lost 5; bases outside the gene matches: 4. The CDR3 coding sequence is TGTGCCAGCAGCTTAGCCGGGACTAGCGGTACCGGGGAGCTGTTTTTT. It is translated as CASSLAGTSGTGELFF.

This clone was seen only a few times. CDR3: CASSRSSGYNEQFF. CDR3 nucleotides: TGTGCCAGCAGCCGGAGTAGCGGTTACAATGAGCAGTTCTTC. The rearrangement joins TRBV7-2 to TRBJ2-1, with D perhaps TRBD2 (6 bases). CDR1 and CDR2 (germline): SGHTA, FQGNSA. The CDR3 sequence is 14 residues long. The germline V and J ends were trimmed by 5 bases and 4 bases, with 12 bases remaining between them.

This sequence joins TRBV7-2 and TRBJ2-1, with D unclear. CDR3 length: 13 amino acids. V was cut by 3 bases and J by 8 bases, with 11 bases left in between. The V gene's germline CDR1 is SGHTA and CDR2 FQGNSA. CDR3 protein: CASSLTVGDEQFF. CDR3 DNA: TGTGCCAGCAGCTTGACGGTAGGCGATGAGCAGTTCTTC.

A few counts support this clone. The chain recombines TRBV5-1 with TRBJ2-7, with 8 positions matching TRBD1. This CDR3 region has 16 residues. Per germline, CDR1 SGHRS and CDR2 YFSETQ. V gave up 3 bases and J gave up 7 bases; unmatched junction bases: 15. Here the CDR3 reads CASSSFTGGKAWEQYF. The CDR3 DNA reads as TGCGCCAGCAGCTCGTTCACAGGGGGTAAGGCTTGGGAGCAGTACTTC.

This clone was detected only a few times. The chain employs TRBV27 and TRBJ2-2; D remains unclear. Trimming removed 0 bases at V and 5 bases at J, with 7 bases between. Germline lookup yields CDR1 MNHEY and CDR2 SMNVEV (reference sequence). The CDR3 contains 14 residues. The CDR3 sequence is CASSLSRLTGELFF. The DNA for the CDR3 is TGTGCCAGCAGTTTATCGAGGTTAACCGGGGAGCTGTTTTTT.

The chain links TRBV19 to TRBJ1-2, with TRBD1 matching over 8 bases. This CDR3 has 14 residues. The junction had 6 bases not matched to a gene; V was cut back by 5 bases and J by 4 bases. Germline V gene lookup returns CDR1 LNHDA and CDR2 SQIVND (reference sequence). Here the CDR3 reads CASSPTDRGYGYTF. Here the CDR3 DNA reads TGTGCCAGTAGTCCAACCGACAGGGGCTATGGCTACACCTTC. Based on the CDR3 plus reference TRBV19 and TRBJ1-2, the full variable domain is DGGITQSPKYLFRKEGQNVTLSCEQNLNHDAMYWYRQDPGQGLRLIYYSQIVNDFQKGDIAEGYSVSREKKESFPLTVTSAQKNPTAFYLCASSPTDRGYGYTFGSGTRLTVV.

This rearrangement joins TRBV18 to TRBJ2-3, with D possibly being TRBD2 (5 bases). Per the germline V gene, CDR1 is KGHSH and CDR2 is LQKENI. The CDR3 totals 14 residues. Deletions cut 0 bases from V and 3 bases from J, with 7 bases between. CDR3 DNA sequence: TGTGCCAGCTCACCACCGCCGGGAACAGATACGCAGTATTTT. Residues: CASSPPPGTDTQYF.

This chain uses TRBV5-6 with TRBJ2-1; TRBD1 is a possible D gene (5 bases). Germline V CDR1 and CDR2: SGHDT, YYEEEE. CDR3 length: 15 amino acids. The ends were cut back, 2 bases at V and 5 bases at J, with 14 bases in the middle. CDR3 sequence reads: CASSFGAGIDNEQFF. For the CDR3, the DNA is TGTGCCAGCAGCTTTGGGGCAGGGATCGACAATGAGCAGTTCTTC.

This rearrangement joins TRBV30 to TRBJ1-1; no firm D call. Germline lookup yields CDR1 GTSNPN and CDR2 SVGIG (reference sequence). V lost 0 bases, J lost 0 bases, and 11 bases lay in between. The length of the CDR3 is 15 residues. Written as DNA, the CDR3 is TGTGCCTGGAGTGTACAAATGGGGTTGAACACTGAAGCTTTCTTT. The encoded protein is CAWSVQMGLNTEAFF.

This clone was counted a few times. The chain joins TRBV30 to TRBJ2-1, with 8 nucleotides matching TRBD2. This CDR3 is 17 amino acids long. Germline V lookup: CDR1 GTSNPN, CDR2 SVGIG (reference sequence). V lost 0 bases and J lost 4; bases outside the gene matches: 11. CDR3 region: CAWSVKVGRGEYNEQFF. DNA for the CDR3: TGTGCCTGGAGTGTAAAGGTCGGGCGGGGGGAATACAATGAGCAGTTCTTC. Variable domain in full (rest from reference TRBV30 and TRBJ2-1): SQTIHQWPATLVQPVGSPLSLECTVEGTSNPNLYWYRQAAGRGLQLLFYSVGIGQISSEVPQNLSASRPQDRQFILSSKKLLLSDSGFYLCAWSVKVGRGEYNEQFFGPGTRLTVL.

This clone occurred a few times. The chain joins TRBV4-1 to TRBJ1-5, with a weak D call TRBD1 (5 bases). The germline V gene encodes CDR1 MGHRA and CDR2 YSYEKL. This CDR3 is built from 14 residues. V was shortened by 0 bases and J by 7 bases, with 10 bases between the two germline ends. In nucleotides, the CDR3 is TGCGCCAGCAGCCAAGAGGGCAGGGCCCAGCCCCAGCATTTT. This encodes CASSQEGRAQPQHF.

The chain carries TRBV28 and TRBJ1-2; D is unclear. CDR1 is MDHEN and CDR2 is SYDVKM in the germline V gene. V lost 8 bases and J lost 5, with 15 bases in between. CDR3 length: 13 amino acids. CDR3 nucleotide sequence: TGTGCCAGCGGTCTGGTACTGGATTATGGCTACACCTTC. This encodes CASGLVLDYGYTF.

For this clone: Other DNA sequences in the sample encode the same CDR3. The chain couples TRBV5-1 to TRBJ2-6; D not certain. Trimming took 4 bases from V and 0 from J, leaving 8 bases between them. This CDR3 has 15 amino acids. Germline V CDR1 and CDR2: SGHRS, YFSETQ. The CDR3 nucleotides read TGCGCCAGCAGCATCAGTCTCTCTGGGGCCAACGTCCTGACTTTC. It translates to CASSISLSGANVLTF.

In its sample, this clone was seen a few times. The chain carries TRBV10-2 and TRBJ2-2; 8 bases fit TRBD2. J gave up 5 bases and V 5 bases, and 10 bases lay outside the gene matches. The CDR3 covers 16 residues. The germline CDR1 and CDR2 sequences are WSHSY and SAAADI. The CDR3 spells CASSLLPGGLTGELFF. In DNA, the CDR3 is TGCGCCAGCAGTCTCCTACCGGGAGGGCTAACCGGGGAGCTGTTTTTT.

A few counts support this clone. The same CDR3 can be traced to other DNA sequences in this sample. This sequence joins TRBV29-1 and TRBJ2-7, with D perhaps matching TRBD1 (7 bases). The CDR3 extends over 13 amino acids. CDR1 SQVTM and CDR2 ANQGSEA come from the germline V gene. V was pared by 6 bases and J by 2 bases, with 14 bases between. Here the CDR3 reads CSVAGTVTYEQYF. CDR3 sequence (DNA): TGCAGCGTCGCGGGGACAGTTACCTACGAGCAGTACTTC.

This clone has only a few counts. The chain is built from TRBV30 and TRBJ1-1, with D unclear. CDR3 size: 10 residues. V was shortened by 2 bases and J by 11 bases, with 9 bases between the two germline ends. Germline CDR1 reads GTSNPN; CDR2 reads SVGIG (reference sequence). The CDR3 region is CAWSTVEAFF. The CDR3 region has the DNA TGTGCCTGGAGTACGGTGGAGGCTTTCTTT.

This clone turned up a few times. The chain couples TRBV7-2 to TRBJ2-5; no reliable D call. CDR3 size: 13 residues. Deletions cut 4 bases from V and 1 base from J, with 7 bases between. Germline V lookup: CDR1 SGHTA, CDR2 FQGNSA. The CDR3: CASSSVVQETQYF. DNA of the CDR3: TGTGCCAGCAGCTCGGTCGTCCAAGAGACCCAGTACTTC.

CDR3 DNA sequence: TGTGCCAGCAGGAGGACTAGCGGGGGCTACAATGAGCAGTTCTTC. It codes for CASRRTSGGYNEQFF. This chain links TRBV7-3 with TRBJ2-1; 13 positions agree with TRBD2. After removal of 6 bases from V and 3 bases from J, the junction contained 2 bases not matched to a gene. The CDR3 runs to 15 residues. Per germline, CDR1 SGHTA and CDR2 FQGTGA.

Only a few counts were recorded for this clone. The rearrangement joins TRBV18 to TRBJ2-1; D might be TRBD2 (5 bases). Germline loops: CDR1 KGHSH, CDR2 LQKENI. Trimming shortened V by 2 bases and J by 4 bases, and 12 bases separated the two germline ends. There are 15 residues in the CDR3. The CDR3 nucleotides are TGTGCCAGCTCACCAGCGGGCTTTATGTACAATGAGCAGTTCTTC. It translates to CASSPAGFMYNEQFF.

Only a few counts were recorded for this clone. The V and J genes are TRBV10-3 and TRBJ2-5, with 11 nucleotides matching TRBD2. The CDR3 extends over 15 amino acids. Germline V gene lookup returns CDR1 ENHRY and CDR2 SYGVKD. The J segment lost 2 bases and the V segment lost 3 bases, leaving 2 bases of the junction unmatched. The chain's CDR3 is CAISDLAGGQETQYF. The CDR3, as DNA: TGTGCCATCAGTGACCTAGCGGGAGGACAAGAGACCCAGTACTTC.

The chain uses TRBV5-4 and TRBJ2-1; TRBD2 agrees at 12 bases. V was pared by 4 bases and J by 6 bases, with 8 bases of the junction left unmatched. This CDR3 comprises 16 residues. Germline V gene sequence: CDR1 SGHNT, CDR2 YYREEE (reference sequence). The CDR3 protein is CASSGRLAGDFNEQFF. CDR3 nucleotides: TGTGCCAGCAGCGGCCGACTAGCGGGGGACTTCAATGAGCAGTTCTTC.

This clone turned up a few times. The chain joins TRBV30 to TRBJ2-5; D assignment may be TRBD1 or TRBD2 (5 bases each). V was clipped by 0 bases and J by 7 bases, with 15 bases between them. The CDR3 contains 14 residues. Germline CDR1 and CDR2: GTSNPN and SVGIG (reference sequence). This chain's CDR3 is CAWSVLDPGGTQYF. The DNA for the CDR3 is TGTGCCTGGAGTGTACTTGACCCTGGGGGGACCCAGTACTTC.